The next 24 T cell receptor beta chains were all read from a single sample in a study of blood T cell repertoires in COVID-19. The protocol was immunoSEQ multiplex PCR, while the TCRdb copy is restricted to in-frame clones and leaves out a portion. The repertoire holds some 270,000 clones, nearly 90% seen once, with around 1.9% in the top ten. The source material was PBMCs or T cells enriched from blood (not recorded which). These receptor sequences come from a woman aged 55-70 years who had recovered from COVID-19.

The chain links TRBV12-5 to TRBJ1-5, with 8 bases lining up with TRBD1. After removal of 2 bases from V and 5 bases from J, the junction contained 5 bases not matched to a gene. CDR1 and CDR2 from the germline V gene are LGHNT and FRNRAP. This CDR3 region has 15 residues. As DNA, the CDR3 is TGTGCTAGTGGTTTGAGGCAGGGGGCCGATCAGCCCCAGCATTTT. It yields the protein CASGLRQGADQPQHF.

The chain has TRBV5-1 and TRBJ1-3; D may be TRBD1 (6 bases). Germline V gene data show CDR1 as SGHRS and CDR2 as YFSETQ. V was shortened by 0 bases and J by 2 bases, with 18 bases between the two germline ends. CDR3 length equals 18 residues. The CDR3 region has the DNA TGCGCCAGCAGCTTGGGGACAGTCAATAGTATGGCTGGAAACACCATATATTTT. Protein product: CASSLGTVNSMAGNTIYF.

The CDR3 DNA follows: TGTGCCAGCAGCCCCTGGGACACAGATCAGCCCCAGCATTTT. This encodes CASSPWDTDQPQHF. The V and J genes are TRBV5-8 and TRBJ1-5, with a weak D call TRBD1 (6 bases). CDR3 size: 14 residues. From germline, CDR1 is SGHTS and CDR2 YDEGEE. Trimming removed 4 bases at V and 5 bases at J, with 13 bases between.

The chain joins TRBV10-3 to TRBJ2-1; 9 nucleotides line up with TRBD2. V dropped 10 bases and J dropped 7; count of bases not matched to a gene: 8. Looked up from germline, CDR1 is ENHRY and CDR2 is SYGVKD. The CDR3 runs 13 residues. CDR3 sequence (DNA): TGTGCCACCAAGACTAGCGGCCTTAATGAGCAGTTCTTC. This codes for CATKTSGLNEQFF.

The chain is built from TRBV6-5 and TRBJ2-7; 8 bases are a match to TRBD2. Trimming took 6 bases from V and 7 from J; bases not matched to a gene: 14. The CDR3 runs 15 residues. Germline V lookup: CDR1 MNHEY, CDR2 SVGAGI. This chain's CDR3 is CASSPPGLGRDEQYF. Here the CDR3 DNA reads TGTGCCAGCAGCCCACCGGGACTAGGAAGGGATGAGCAGTACTTC.

This chain uses TRBV2 with TRBJ1-2; 8 positions agree with TRBD1. V lost 5 bases, J lost 8 bases, and 7 bases stayed unmatched. This CDR3 is built from 13 residues. Germline lookup yields CDR1 SNHLY and CDR2 FYNNEI. The CDR3 nucleotides are TGTGCCAGCAGTCTGACAGGGGATGAAGGCTACACCTTC. It translates to CASSLTGDEGYTF.

The rearrangement uses TRBV2 and TRBJ2-5; D perhaps matches TRBD2 (6 bases). The V gene lost 11 bases and the J gene lost 2 bases, with 9 bases spanning the gap. The CDR3 contains 11 residues. Germline V gene sequence: CDR1 SNHLY, CDR2 FYNNEI. CDR3 amino acids: CAGGVQETQYF. In nucleotides, the CDR3 is TGTGCCGGCGGGGTACAAGAGACCCAGTACTTC.

The rearrangement links TRBV5-1 to TRBJ1-4, with 9 bases aligning to TRBD1. Germline loops: CDR1 SGHRS, CDR2 YFSETQ. With V trimmed by 1 base and J by 7 bases, 5 bases remained unmatched. The CDR3 sequence is 15 residues long. In nucleotides, the CDR3 is TGCGCCAGCAGCTTGTCCGGGACAGGGTTTGAAAAACTGTTTTTT. Translation: CASSLSGTGFEKLFF. Combining the CDR3 with reference TRBV5-1 and TRBJ1-4 gives the whole variable domain KAGVTQTPRYLIKTRGQQVTLSCSPISGHRSVSWYQQTPGQGLQFLFEYFSETQRNKGNFPGRFSGRQFSNSRSEMNVSTLELGDSALYLCASSLSGTGFEKLFFGSGTQLSVL.

This rearrangement joins TRBV12-2 to TRBJ2-7; the DNA was not used to check the table's D call, TRBD2. TRBV12-2 counts as a pseudogene. The CDR3 spans 15 residues. CDR3 in DNA: TGTGCAAGTCGCTTATATGGGACTAGCGGCTACGAGCAGTACTTC. It translates to CASRLYGTSGYEQYF.

This rearrangement joins TRBV18 to TRBJ2-7; a weak D match, TRBD1 (6 bases). There are 14 residues in the CDR3. Germline V gene sequence: CDR1 KGHSH, CDR2 LQKENI. Between the trimmed V and J ends, which lost 4 bases and 4 bases, there was a span of 14 bases. For the CDR3, the DNA is TGTGCCAGCTCACTTTACAGGGAAAGTTACGAGCAGTACTTC. Translation gives CASSLYRESYEQYF.

V usage is TRBV28 and J usage is TRBJ1-2, with TRBD1 as a possible D gene (6 bases). V was shortened by 3 bases and J by 2 bases, with 10 bases between the two germline ends. Germline-derived CDR1 and CDR2 are MDHEN and SYDVKM. There are 14 residues in the CDR3. CDR3 loop: CASSLSGDNYGYTF. CDR3 nucleotides: TGTGCCAGCAGTTTGTCAGGGGACAACTATGGCTACACCTTC.

The chain carries TRBV6-6 and TRBJ1-4; tentatively, D is TRBD1 (6 bases). V lost 2 bases, J lost 6 bases, and 16 bases lay in between. CDR1 is MNHNY and CDR2 is SVGAGI in the germline V gene (reference sequence). The CDR3 totals 16 residues. The CDR3 spells CASSYLGAGWDEKLFF. As DNA, the CDR3 is TGTGCCAGCAGTTACCTGGGGGCAGGGTGGGATGAAAAACTGTTTTTT.

J is TRBJ2-3 and V is TRBV29-1; tentative D call: TRBD2 (5 bases). V was shortened by 3 bases and J by 4 bases, with 14 bases between the two germline ends. The CDR3 is 14 residues long. Germline V CDR1 and CDR2: SQVTM, ANQGSEA. CDR3 protein: CSVEAASRPDTQYF. CDR3 in DNA: TGCAGCGTTGAGGCGGCTAGCCGACCAGATACGCAGTATTTT.

CDR3 DNA: TGTGCCAGCAGCGCCATAGCGGGCTCCTACAATGAGCAGTTCTTC. Translated, it gives CASSAIAGSYNEQFF. The rearrangement links TRBV11-3 to TRBJ2-1, with 7 bases lining up with TRBD2. Trimming removed 5 bases from V and 0 bases from J; junction bases left unmatched: 4. This CDR3 comprises 15 residues. In germline, CDR1 is SGHNT, CDR2 YENEEA.

The chain is built from TRBV6-1 and TRBJ2-3; D uncertain. The V gene lost 2 bases and the J gene lost 6 bases, with 18 bases spanning the gap. The CDR3 is 16 residues long. CDR1 MNHNS and CDR2 SASEGT come from the germline V gene. The CDR3: CASSERIMRSSDTQYF. CDR3 coding DNA: TGTGCCAGCAGTGAACGTATCATGAGGTCCTCGGATACGCAGTATTTT.

This clone was found a few times. The chain couples TRBV7-9 to TRBJ1-2, with D unclear. Trimming left V 7 bases short and J 1 base short, with 7 bases between. CDR3 size: 12 residues. Per the germline V gene, CDR1 is SEHNR and CDR2 is FQNEAQ (reference sequence). The CDR3 bases are TGTGCCAGCACCATCGGTAACTATGGCTACACCTTC. Its translation is CASTIGNYGYTF.

The rearrangement joins TRBV19 to TRBJ1-2, with TRBD1 identical over 7 bases. The CDR3 length is 17 residues. The trim removed 7 bases at V and 1 base at J, leaving 15 bases unmatched. Germline V gene data show CDR1 as LNHDA and CDR2 as SQIVND (reference sequence). The CDR3 sequence: CASTTKGRTGSNYGYTF. CDR3 nucleotides: TGTGCCAGTACCACGAAGGGGCGGACAGGCAGTAACTATGGCTACACCTTC. Looking up the rest from reference TRBV19 and TRBJ1-2 gives the full variable domain: DGGITQSPKYLFRKEGQNVTLSCEQNLNHDAMYWYRQDPGQGLRLIYYSQIVNDFQKGDIAEGYSVSREKKESFPLTVTSAQKNPTAFYLCASTTKGRTGSNYGYTFGSGTRLTVV.

V and J are TRBV24-1 and TRBJ2-2; 13 bases map to TRBD2. CDR1 and CDR2 from the germline V gene are KGHDR and SFDVKD. The CDR3 totals 19 residues. Losses at the gene ends were 3 bases for V and 9 bases for J; bases not matched to a gene: 15. The CDR3 DNA reads TGTGCCACCAGTGATCCCCCAGGGACTAGCGGGAATCCCGGTCGGGAGCTGTTTTTT. It codes for CATSDPPGTSGNPGRELFF.

The J gene is TRBJ2-2, the V gene TRBV9; no clear D. Per the germline V gene, CDR1 is SGDLS and CDR2 is YYNGEE. The V gene lost 3 bases and the J gene lost 7 bases, with 10 bases spanning the gap. This CDR3 spans 13 amino acids. Here the CDR3 reads CASSGVPSGELFF. The CDR3 DNA reads as TGTGCCAGCAGCGGGGTGCCTAGCGGGGAGCTGTTTTTT.

CDR3 loop: CASSQVLTSGYNEQFF. The DNA of the CDR3 is TGTGCCAGCAGCCAAGTATTAACTAGCGGCTACAATGAGCAGTTCTTC. The chain couples TRBV14 to TRBJ2-1; 8 bases match TRBD2. Germline V gene data show CDR1 as SGHDN and CDR2 as FVKESK. The CDR3 covers 16 residues. With 1 base clipped from V and 3 bases from J, the junction kept 5 bases outside the gene matches.

The chain recombines TRBV28 with TRBJ1-2; 8 nucleotides match TRBD1. This CDR3 is 15 amino acids long. The germline V gene has CDR1 MDHEN and CDR2 SYDVKM. Trimming at V came to 8 bases and at J to 4 bases, leaving 12 bases not matched to a gene. CDR3 residues: CASSLNRGAPYGYTF. The CDR3 coding sequence is TGTGCCAGCTCGTTAAACAGGGGGGCACCCTATGGCTACACCTTC.

The chain combines TRBV5-1 with TRBJ1-1; 7 nucleotides align to TRBD1. V lost 4 bases and J lost 3; bases outside the gene matches: 6. The CDR3 totals 14 residues. The germline CDR1 and CDR2 sequences are SGHRS and YFSETQ. The CDR3 loop reads CASSRQGTHTEAFF. In nucleotides, the CDR3 is TGCGCCAGCAGCCGACAGGGAACCCACACTGAAGCTTTCTTT.

V usage is TRBV19 and J usage is TRBJ2-7; 11 bases fit TRBD1. The CDR3 has 14 amino acids. J gave up 4 bases and V 4 bases, and 3 bases lay outside the gene matches. Germline lookup yields CDR1 LNHDA and CDR2 SQIVND (reference sequence). CDR3 protein: CASSTGTGGYEQYF. CDR3 bases: TGTGCCAGTAGTACCGGGACAGGGGGTTACGAGCAGTACTTC. Based on the CDR3 plus reference TRBV19 and TRBJ2-7, the full variable domain is DGGITQSPKYLFRKEGQNVTLSCEQNLNHDAMYWYRQDPGQGLRLIYYSQIVNDFQKGDIAEGYSVSREKKESFPLTVTSAQKNPTAFYLCASSTGTGGYEQYFGPGTRLTVT.

The chain recombines TRBV7-9 with TRBJ1-4; 8 bases are a match to TRBD1. V shed 3 bases, J shed 6 bases, and the junction held 3 bases outside the gene matches. CDR1 is SEHNR, CDR2 FQNEAQ, per germline (reference sequence). The CDR3 has 14 amino acids. The CDR3: CASSFGQGDEKLFF. The CDR3 DNA follows: TGTGCCAGCAGCTTCGGACAGGGCGATGAAAAACTGTTTTTT.